The 21 T cell receptor beta chains below were found in one sample sequenced in a study of T cell repertoires in cytomegalovirus infection. For these TCRs, the target antigens are not known. TCRdb used MiXCR to reprocess the reads, holding one entry per CDR3 protein. The sample lists around 540,000 distinct CDR3 sequences; roughly 34% were seen once. The sequencing here drew on cultured PBMCs, taken from culture after CMV antigen stimulation. Receptor source: a human donor in good health (CMV status not recorded). Some clones in this sample may be carry-over from other donors' samples.

The chain has TRBV6-6 and TRBJ2-7, with TRBD1 matching over 9 bases. The trim removed 5 bases at V and 5 bases at J, leaving 7 bases unmatched. Germline V lookup: CDR1 MNHNY, CDR2 SVGAGI (reference sequence). The length of the CDR3 is 14 residues. The CDR3, as DNA: TGTGCCAGCAGTGTCCGGGACAGGGACAACGAGCAGTACTTC. Translated, it gives CASSVRDRDNEQYF.

This clonotype was detected only a few times. The chain has TRBV6-2 or TRBV6-3 and TRBJ1-5; D remains unclear. This CDR3 has 17 amino acids. The V end was cut by 3 bases, the J end by 0 bases, with 15 bases between. The V gene's germline CDR1 is MNHEY and CDR2 SVGEGT. CDR3 nucleotide sequence: TGTGCCAGCAGTTATCCCGCAGGAGGCTATAGCAATCAGCCCCAGCATTTT. This translates into CASSYPAGGYSNQPQHF.

This sequence joins TRBV18 and TRBJ2-3; D not resolved. V shed 0 bases and J shed 4 bases, with 8 bases lying between them. There are 14 residues in the CDR3. Germline CDR1 reads KGHSH; CDR2 reads LQKENI. As DNA, the CDR3 is TGTGCCAGCTCACCACCGGGTGGGGCAGATACGCAGTATTTT. It codes for CASSPPGGADTQYF.

The V call is TRBV6-5, the J call TRBJ1-5; the match to TRBD1 covers 8 bases. V trimming: 4 bases; J trimming: 1 base; junction bases outside the gene matches: 6. Germline CDR1 MNHEY, CDR2 SVGAGI. This CDR3 region has 16 residues. In nucleotides, the CDR3 is TGTGCCAGCAGTTCCCAGGGACAGGCAAGCAATCAGCCCCAGCATTTT. This translates into CASSSQGQASNQPQHF.

This clonotype was picked up a small number of times. The chain carries TRBV6-2 or TRBV6-3 and TRBJ2-7; TRBD2 matches 9 bases. This CDR3 comprises 16 residues. The germline V gene has CDR1 MNHEY and CDR2 SVGEGT. V shed 4 bases and J 3 bases; nucleotides not matched to a gene: 10. CDR3 loop: CASSWVSREGYYEQYF. For the CDR3, the DNA is TGTGCCAGCAGTTGGGTGTCGCGGGAGGGCTACTACGAGCAGTACTTC.

This clonotype occurred many times. The gene calls are TRBV7-2 and TRBJ2-3; 7 bases line up with TRBD2. Looked up from germline, CDR1 is SGHTA and CDR2 is FQGNSA. The V gene end was trimmed by 5 bases and the J gene end by 6 bases; junction bases not matched to a gene: 8. The CDR3 covers 14 residues. CDR3 region: CASSPGGSTDTQYF. The CDR3 coding sequence is TGTGCCAGCAGCCCGGGCGGGAGTACTGATACGCAGTATTTT. The variable domain in full, with the rest retrieved from reference TRBV7-2 and TRBJ2-3, is GAGVSQSPSNKVTEKGKDVELRCDPISGHTALYWYRQSLGQGLEFLIYFQGNSAPDKSGLPSDRFSAERTGGSVSTLTIQRTQQEDSAVYLCASSPGGSTDTQYFGPGTRLTVL.

The V gene is TRBV7-9, the J gene TRBJ1-5; unclear D gene. This CDR3 contains 16 residues. In germline, CDR1 is SEHNR, CDR2 FQNEAQ (reference sequence). The V and J ends lost 5 bases and 0 bases respectively, with 14 bases between them. CDR3: CASSPRSGGSNQPQHF. The DNA for the CDR3 is TGTGCCAGCAGCCCGCGTAGCGGCGGTAGCAATCAGCCCCAGCATTTT.

V usage is TRBV7-9 and J usage is TRBJ1-1; D is unresolved. The germline CDR1 and CDR2 sequences are SEHNR and FQNEAQ (reference sequence). The length of the CDR3 is 15 residues. Deletions cut 4 bases from V and 0 bases from J, with 12 bases between. The CDR3 DNA is TGTGCCAGCAGCTGGGCCAGAGGGTTGAACACTGAAGCTTTCTTT. Its protein product is CASSWARGLNTEAFF.

There are a few counts of this clonotype. This chain links TRBV11-2 with TRBJ2-5; weak D call: TRBD2 (6 bases). The germline V gene encodes CDR1 SGHAT and CDR2 FQNNGV. The CDR3 is 15 amino acids. Trimming took 3 bases from V and 7 from J, leaving 18 bases between them. The CDR3 sequence is CASSLGAGPKGTQYF. CDR3 in DNA: TGTGCCAGCAGCTTGGGAGCGGGCCCCAAGGGGACCCAGTACTTC.

In this sample, this clonotype turned up many times. This chain links TRBV7-2 with TRBJ1-2, with 8 bases that match TRBD1. V lost 0 bases to trimming and J lost 6 bases; unmatched junction nucleotides: 3. CDR1 is SGHTA and CDR2 is FQGNSA in the germline V gene. This CDR3 is built from 14 residues. The CDR3 sequence is CASSLAAGGDGYTF. The CDR3 bases are TGTGCCAGCAGCTTAGCGGCAGGGGGCGATGGCTACACCTTC. Full variable domain (missing parts from reference TRBV7-2 and TRBJ1-2): GAGVSQSPSNKVTEKGKDVELRCDPISGHTALYWYRQSLGQGLEFLIYFQGNSAPDKSGLPSDRFSAERTGGSVSTLTIQRTQQEDSAVYLCASSLAAGGDGYTFGSGTRLTVV.

The chain has TRBV19 and TRBJ2-7; D is ambiguous. Germline V lookup: CDR1 LNHDA, CDR2 SQIVND (reference sequence). CDR3 length equals 17 residues. Trimming shortened V by 2 bases and J by 0 bases, and 17 bases separated the two germline ends. This CDR3 reads CASSITAATPASYEQYF. DNA of the CDR3: TGTGCCAGTAGTATAACCGCCGCGACGCCGGCCTCCTACGAGCAGTACTTC.

Notes on this clonotype: A much larger clone differs by one base, so this may be a read error. The J gene is TRBJ2-3, the V gene TRBV5-4, with D unclear. Germline V gives CDR1 SGHNT, CDR2 YYREEE (reference sequence). V lost 2 bases to trimming and J lost 4 bases, with 8 bases between them. This CDR3 spans 13 amino acids. The CDR3 DNA reads TGTGCCAGCAGCTTACAGAGCTCAGATACGCAGTATTTT. Translating it yields CASSLQSSDTQYF.

Many counts were recorded for this clonotype. The chain recombines TRBV7-2 with TRBJ2-2; 12 bases are shared with TRBD2. With 4 bases clipped from V and 5 bases from J, the junction kept 2 bases outside the gene matches. CDR3 length equals 15 residues. Germline values: CDR1 SGHTA, CDR2 FQGNSA. The CDR3 here is CASSWGLAGTGELFF. DNA of the CDR3: TGTGCCAGCAGCTGGGGACTAGCGGGTACCGGGGAGCTGTTTTTT.

CDR3 amino acids: CASSYSGGQNQETQYF. The CDR3, as DNA: TGTGCCAGCAGTTACTCGGGCGGGCAGAATCAAGAGACCCAGTACTTC. The chain recombines TRBV6-8 with TRBJ2-5; perhaps TRBD2 as D (5 bases). Germline V lookup: CDR1 MNHGY, CDR2 SAAAGT. V shed 0 bases and J shed 2 bases, with 13 bases lying between them. The CDR3 loop spans 16 amino acids.

This clonotype was seen repeatedly, ten times or more. The rearrangement links TRBV28 to TRBJ2-5, with 8 positions matching TRBD2. V was clipped by 3 bases and J by 4 bases; unmatched bases: 7. This CDR3 is 15 amino acids long. CDR1 and CDR2 (germline): MDHEN, SYDVKM. The CDR3 DNA sequence: TGTGCCAGCAGTTTCTTTGCGGGAGGTCCAGAGACCCAGTACTTC. Translating it yields CASSFFAGGPETQYF.

This clonotype was detected only a few times. The DNA of the CDR3 is TGTGCCAGTAGTATCTCGGGGGCAGCCTCTAGCACAGATACGCAGTATTTT. The encoded protein is CASSISGAASSTDTQYF. The chain is built from TRBV19 and TRBJ2-3; D might be TRBD1 or TRBD2, each matching 6 bases. The CDR3 is 17 residues long. Germline lookup yields CDR1 LNHDA and CDR2 SQIVND (reference sequence). The V end lost 3 bases, the J end lost 0 bases, and 16 bases lay between the germline ends.

The chain has TRBV7-2 and TRBJ1-6, with TRBD1 matching over 8 bases. The CDR3 is 16 residues long. The V and J ends lost 4 bases and 7 bases, in that order; junction bases with no gene match: 9. Germline V gene sequence: CDR1 SGHTA, CDR2 FQGNSA. The CDR3, as DNA: TGTGCCAGCAGCTACAACAGGGGGATAGGGAATTCACCCCTCCACTTT. Protein: CASSYNRGIGNSPLHF.

The chain combines TRBV6-5 with TRBJ1-1; D remains ambiguous. The V gene's germline CDR1 is MNHEY and CDR2 SVGAGI. This CDR3 spans 13 amino acids. V was pared by 6 bases and J by 1 base, with 9 bases between. CDR3 loop: CASSNNRNTEAFF. CDR3 DNA: TGTGCCAGCAGCAATAACAGGAACACTGAAGCTTTCTTT.

The chain employs TRBV6-5 and TRBJ2-1; 9 bases agree with TRBD2. This CDR3 region has 15 residues. The germline V gene encodes CDR1 MNHEY and CDR2 SVGAGI. Losses at the gene ends were 4 bases for V and 3 bases for J; bases not matched to a gene: 4. The CDR3 nucleotides are TGTGCCAGCAGTTCACTACTAGCGGGCTACAATGAGCAGTTCTTC. Translating gives CASSSLLAGYNEQFF.

This clonotype was detected ten times or more. The rearrangement joins TRBV7-2 to TRBJ2-7; no definite D call. CDR1 and CDR2 (germline): SGHTA, FQGNSA. V was pared by 1 base and J by 2 bases, with 9 bases between. CDR3 length equals 14 residues. The CDR3 DNA reads as TGTGCCAGCAGCTTAGTAGTGGGAACCTACGAGCAGTACGTC. It yields the protein CASSLVVGTYEQYV.

This clonotype was seen many times. The chain combines TRBV7-2 with TRBJ1-5, with D hard to call. Germline CDR1 and CDR2: SGHTA and FQGNSA. The CDR3 totals 14 residues. Between the trimmed V and J ends, which lost 3 bases and 0 bases, there was a span of 6 bases. The CDR3 loop is CASSFRFSNQPQHF. Here the CDR3 DNA reads TGTGCCAGCAGCTTCAGGTTTAGCAATCAGCCCCAGCATTTT.